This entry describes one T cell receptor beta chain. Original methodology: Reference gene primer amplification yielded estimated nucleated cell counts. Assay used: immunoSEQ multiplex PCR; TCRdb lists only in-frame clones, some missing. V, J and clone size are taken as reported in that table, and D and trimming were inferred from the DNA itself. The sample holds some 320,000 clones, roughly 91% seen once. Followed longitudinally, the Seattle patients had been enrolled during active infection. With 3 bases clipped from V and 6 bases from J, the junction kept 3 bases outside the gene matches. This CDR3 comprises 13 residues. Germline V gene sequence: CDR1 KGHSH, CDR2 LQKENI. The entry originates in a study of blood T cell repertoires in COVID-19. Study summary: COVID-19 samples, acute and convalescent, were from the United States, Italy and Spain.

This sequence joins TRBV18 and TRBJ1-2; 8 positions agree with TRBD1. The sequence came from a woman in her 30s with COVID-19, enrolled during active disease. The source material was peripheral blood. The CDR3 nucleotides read TGTGCCAGCTCACCGGACAGGGTGCATGGCTACACCTTC. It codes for CASSPDRVHGYTF.